The entry below describes one TCR beta chain. The data stem from a study of shared clonotypes between healthy human individuals. The CDR3 contains 13 residues. J gave up 1 base and V 6 bases, and 0 bases lay outside the gene matches. Germline CDR1 is WNHNN and CDR2 is SYGVQD (reference sequence). The repertoire was sequenced with immunoSEQ multiplex PCR; TCRdb's copy has only in-frame clones and lacks some. The sample records roughly 1,100,000 clones, around 76% being singletons. This clonotype was obtained from a man aged 18 to 29 in good health. Sequenced input: memory CD4+ T cells sorted from blood. Subset of the sample: CD45RA-negative fraction. J is TRBJ1-1 and V is TRBV10-1; TRBD1 agrees at 9 bases. The CDR3 protein is CASRDRGNTEAFF. The DNA of the CDR3 is TGCGCCAGCAGGGACAGGGGGAACACTGAAGCTTTCTTT.